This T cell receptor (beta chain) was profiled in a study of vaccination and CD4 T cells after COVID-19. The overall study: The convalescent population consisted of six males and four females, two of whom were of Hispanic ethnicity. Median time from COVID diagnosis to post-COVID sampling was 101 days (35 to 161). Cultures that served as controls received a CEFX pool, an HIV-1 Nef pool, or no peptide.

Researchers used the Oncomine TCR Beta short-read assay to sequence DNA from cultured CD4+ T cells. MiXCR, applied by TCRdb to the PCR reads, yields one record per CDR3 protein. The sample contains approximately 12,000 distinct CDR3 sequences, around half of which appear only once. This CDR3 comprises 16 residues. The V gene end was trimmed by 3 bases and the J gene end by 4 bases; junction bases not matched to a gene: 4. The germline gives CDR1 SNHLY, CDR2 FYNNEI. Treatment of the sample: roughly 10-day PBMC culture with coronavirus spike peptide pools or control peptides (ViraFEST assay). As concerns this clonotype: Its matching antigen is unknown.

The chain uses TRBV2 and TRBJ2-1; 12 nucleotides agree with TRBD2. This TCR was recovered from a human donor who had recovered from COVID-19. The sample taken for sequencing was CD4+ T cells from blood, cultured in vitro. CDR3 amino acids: CASSDGLAGWYNEQFF. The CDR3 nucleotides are TGTGCCAGCAGTGATGGACTAGCGGGATGGTACAATGAGCAGTTCTTC. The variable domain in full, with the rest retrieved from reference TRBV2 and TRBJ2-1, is EPEVTQTPSHQVTQMGQEVILRCVPISNHLYFYWYRQILGQKVEFLVSFYNNEISEKSEIFDDQFSVERPDGSNFTLKIRSTKLEDSAMYFCASSDGLAGWYNEQFFGPGTRLTVL.